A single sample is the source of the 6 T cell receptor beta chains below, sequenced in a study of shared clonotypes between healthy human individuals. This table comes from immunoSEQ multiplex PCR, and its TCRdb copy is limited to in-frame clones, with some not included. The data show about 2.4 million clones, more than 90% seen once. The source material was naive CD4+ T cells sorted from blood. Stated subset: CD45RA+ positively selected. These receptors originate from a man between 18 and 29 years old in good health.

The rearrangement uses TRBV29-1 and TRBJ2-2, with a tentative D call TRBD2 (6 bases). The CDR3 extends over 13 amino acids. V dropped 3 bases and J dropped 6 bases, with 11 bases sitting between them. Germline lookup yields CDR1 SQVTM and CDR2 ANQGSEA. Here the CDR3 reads CSVDGEVPGELFF. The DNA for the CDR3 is TGCAGCGTTGACGGGGAGGTGCCCGGGGAGCTGTTTTTT.

DNA for the CDR3: TGTGCCAGCATTGGAACAGGGGATTTGTACGAGCAGTACTTC. Translating it yields CASIGTGDLYEQYF. The chain recombines TRBV2 with TRBJ2-7; 7 bases align to TRBD1. This CDR3 has 14 residues. The ends lost 7 bases at V and 4 bases at J; junction bases unmatched: 10. Germline V gives CDR1 SNHLY, CDR2 FYNNEI.

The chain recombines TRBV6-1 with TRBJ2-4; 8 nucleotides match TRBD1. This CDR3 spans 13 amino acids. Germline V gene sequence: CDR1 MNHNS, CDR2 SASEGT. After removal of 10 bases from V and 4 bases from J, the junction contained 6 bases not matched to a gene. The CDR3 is CATSDREKNIQYF. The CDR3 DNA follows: TGTGCCACCTCGGACAGGGAGAAAAACATTCAGTACTTC.

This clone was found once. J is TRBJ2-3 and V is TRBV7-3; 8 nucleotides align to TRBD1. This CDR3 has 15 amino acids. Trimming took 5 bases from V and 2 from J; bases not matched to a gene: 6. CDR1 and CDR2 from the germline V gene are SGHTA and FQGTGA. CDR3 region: CASSPDRASTDTQYF. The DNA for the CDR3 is TGTGCCAGCAGCCCGGACAGGGCCTCCACAGATACGCAGTATTTT. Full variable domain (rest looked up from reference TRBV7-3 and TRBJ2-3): GAGVSQTPSNKVTEKGKYVELRCDPISGHTALYWYRQSLGQGPEFLIYFQGTGAADDSGLPNDRFFAVRPEGSVSTLKIQRTERGDSAVYLCASSPDRASTDTQYFGPGTRLTVL.

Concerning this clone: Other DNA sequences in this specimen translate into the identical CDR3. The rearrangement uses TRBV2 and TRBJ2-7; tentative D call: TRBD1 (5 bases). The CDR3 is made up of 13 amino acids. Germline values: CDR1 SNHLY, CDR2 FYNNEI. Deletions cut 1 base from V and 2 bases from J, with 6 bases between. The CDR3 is CASSEDRTYEQYF. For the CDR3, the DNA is TGTGCCAGCAGTGAAGACAGGACCTACGAGCAGTACTTC. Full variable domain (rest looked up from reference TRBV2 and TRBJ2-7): EPEVTQTPSHQVTQMGQEVILRCVPISNHLYFYWYRQILGQKVEFLVSFYNNEISEKSEIFDDQFSVERPDGSNFTLKIRSTKLEDSAMYFCASSEDRTYEQYFGPGTRLTVT.

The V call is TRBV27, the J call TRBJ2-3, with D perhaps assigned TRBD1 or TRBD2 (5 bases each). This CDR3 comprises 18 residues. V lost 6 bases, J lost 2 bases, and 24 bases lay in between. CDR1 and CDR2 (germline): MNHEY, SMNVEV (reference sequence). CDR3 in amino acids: CASSPRDRAGGHTDTQYF. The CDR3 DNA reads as TGTGCCAGCAGCCCCCGGGATAGGGCAGGAGGACACACAGATACGCAGTATTTT.